The rows below give T cell receptor beta chains drawn from one sample of a study of CD8 T cells in ankylosing spondylitis. TCRdb itself ran the 5' RACE reads through MiXCR, one entry per CDR3 protein. The top ten hold about 19% of the sample, which has more than 600,000 distinct CDR3 sequences, around 19% seen once. Source material: blood, either unsorted or a sorted T cell fraction (not recorded which). The source of these receptors is a male donor with ankylosing spondylitis. Each CDR3 is given with its conserved first and last residue. Fields, in order: J gene, clone size, V gene, D gene, CDR3 DNA, CDR3 protein. A D gene is named only where the DNA matches it firmly. Clone size, where shown, is once, few, many, or a class for clones that have expanded.

TRBJ2-1	few	TRBV7-9	TRBD1	TGTGCCAGCAGCAACACAGGGGGCGTCTACAATGAGCAGTTCTTC	CASSNTGGVYNEQFF
TRBJ2-5	NA	TRBV5-6	TRBD1	TGTGCCAGCAGCAGGGACAGGGGGGTGGAGACCCAGTACTTC	CASSRDRGVETQYF
TRBJ2-7	NA	TRBV15	NA	TGTGCCACCAGCAGAGTAGACTATTCCTACGAGCAGTACTTC	CATSRVDYSYEQYF
TRBJ2-7	few	TRBV5-1	TRBD1	TGCGCCAGCAGCTTACTGACAGGGATGGGCCTCGAGCAGTACTTC	CASSLLTGMGLEQYF
TRBJ2-7	NA	TRBV5-6	NA	TGTGCCAGCAGTCCGGACGGGCCCTACGAGCAGTACTTC	CASSPDGPYEQYF
TRBJ2-3	few	TRBV7-3	TRBD2	TGTGCCAGCAGCTTAAGTAGCGGGGGCGCCAACACAGATACGCAGTATTTT	CASSLSSGGANTDTQYF
TRBJ1-5	few	TRBV5-1	TRBD1	TGCGCCAGCAGCAAGGGGACAGGAGATAATCAGCCCCAGCATTTT	CASSKGTGDNQPQHF
TRBJ2-1	NA	TRBV4-1	NA	TGCGCCAGCAGCCAAGAGGTCGCTCTAGACAATGAGCAGTTCTTC	CASSQEVALDNEQFF
TRBJ2-1	NA	TRBV6-2/TRBV6-3	TRBD2	TGTGCCAGCACCGGGACTAGCGGGAGCTATTACAATGAGCAGTTCTTC	CASTGTSGSYYNEQFF
TRBJ2-2	few	TRBV6-1	TRBD1	TGTGCCAGCATCTTAGGACAGGGGGCAAACACCGGGGAGCTGTTTTTT	CASILGQGANTGELFF
TRBJ2-7	NA	TRBV7-2	TRBD2	TGTGCCAGCAGCCCGAAAGCAGCGGGAGGAAGCGAGCAGTACTTC	CASSPKAAGGSEQYF
TRBJ1-1	few	TRBV7-9	NA	TGTGCCAGCAGCGCCAGGGCGAACACTGAAGCTTTCTTT	CASSARANTEAFF
TRBJ2-7	few	TRBV5-1	NA	TGCGCCAGCAGCTTGTTGGCAGGGGCCCCGGAAATGTACTTC	CASSLLAGAPEMYF